These 12 T cell receptor beta chains were all obtained from the same sample, sequenced in a study of blood T cell repertoires in COVID-19. Assay used: immunoSEQ multiplex PCR; TCRdb lists only in-frame clones, some missing. The table records about 330,000 clones, roughly 90% of them present only once. The sample taken for sequencing was PBMCs or T cells enriched from blood (not recorded which). These TCRs come from a woman in her 30s who had recovered from COVID-19.

The chain has TRBV4-1 and TRBJ2-1, with 9 positions matching TRBD2. This CDR3 is 17 amino acids long. V lost 0 bases and J lost 3; bases outside the gene matches: 6. Looked up from germline, CDR1 is MGHRA and CDR2 is YSYEKL. CDR3 protein: CASSQEILTSGYNEQFF. Written as DNA, the CDR3 is TGCGCCAGCAGCCAAGAAATCCTGACTAGCGGCTACAATGAGCAGTTCTTC.

The gene calls are TRBV9 and TRBJ1-2, with 9 positions matching TRBD1. Germline CDR1 SGDLS, CDR2 YYNGEE. CDR3 size: 14 residues. V lost 4 bases, J lost 6 bases, and 7 bases stayed unmatched. The CDR3 reads CASSREGQGDGYTF. CDR3 nucleotide sequence: TGTGCCAGCAGCCGAGAGGGACAGGGTGATGGCTACACCTTC.

CDR3 residues: CASSGGAGGTYNEQFF. The DNA of the CDR3 is TGTGCCAGTAGTGGGGGAGCGGGAGGGACTTACAATGAGCAGTTCTTC. The J gene is TRBJ2-1, the V gene TRBV19; 10 bases match TRBD2. The CDR3 extends over 16 amino acids. The J segment lost 4 bases and the V segment lost 5 bases, leaving 8 bases of the junction unmatched. The V gene's germline CDR1 is LNHDA and CDR2 SQIVND (reference sequence).

The chain recombines TRBV28 with TRBJ2-7, with D possibly TRBD1 on 6 matching bases. Looked up from germline, CDR1 is MDHEN and CDR2 is SYDVKM. This CDR3 contains 16 residues. Trimming pared 6 bases from V and 7 bases from J, leaving 25 bases between. As DNA, the CDR3 is TGTGCCAGCAGACTCCAGGGGTTCACGGCGAGGGGGGAGCAGTACTTC. Translation gives CASRLQGFTARGEQYF.

The genes are TRBV29-1 and TRBJ2-3; a possible D gene is TRBD2 (7 bases). The CDR3 spans 14 residues. V was trimmed by 5 bases and J by 3 bases, leaving 15 bases between them. Germline V gene lookup returns CDR1 SQVTM and CDR2 ANQGSEA. The chain's CDR3 is CSVREGGLTDTQYF. Here the CDR3 DNA reads TGCAGCGTTAGAGAGGGGGGGCTGACAGATACGCAGTATTTT.

This clone was seen only once. This chain uses TRBV10-3 with TRBJ1-2; a weak D match, TRBD1 (6 bases). The CDR3 totals 13 residues. CDR1 is ENHRY and CDR2 is SYGVKD in the germline V gene. Trimming took 5 bases from V and 10 from J, leaving 17 bases between them. CDR3 DNA sequence: TGTGCCATCAGTACCTCTGGACAGACGGACTACACCTTC. It encodes CAISTSGQTDYTF.

The chain combines TRBV28 with TRBJ1-1; 8 bases line up with TRBD1. Trimming at V came to 8 bases and at J to 5 bases, leaving 7 bases not matched to a gene. Germline V gene lookup returns CDR1 MDHEN and CDR2 SYDVKM. This CDR3 has 13 residues. In DNA form, the CDR3 reads TGTGCCAGCGGCAGGGGGCAGGGGACTGAAGCTTTCTTT. It is translated as CASGRGQGTEAFF.

The chain has TRBV7-2 and TRBJ2-2, with 7 bases identical to TRBD2. Losses at the gene ends were 2 bases for V and 1 base for J; bases not matched to a gene: 13. The germline gives CDR1 SGHTA, CDR2 FQGNSA. The length of the CDR3 is 19 residues. The CDR3 protein is CASSLFPLLERGNTGELFF. In DNA form, the CDR3 reads TGTGCCAGCAGCTTATTCCCTCTGCTTGAGCGGGGGAACACCGGGGAGCTGTTTTTT.

The rearrangement uses TRBV19 and TRBJ1-5, with unresolved D. Trimming removed 5 bases from V and 2 bases from J, with 16 bases in between. The germline V gene encodes CDR1 LNHDA and CDR2 SQIVND (reference sequence). The CDR3 has 16 amino acids. The DNA of the CDR3 is TGTGCCAGTAGTGTTAACTCCGCCGGGGGCAATCAGCCCCAGCATTTT. The encoded protein is CASSVNSAGGNQPQHF.

This rearrangement joins TRBV6-5 to TRBJ2-1; 11 bases are shared with TRBD1. V gave up 7 bases and J gave up 4 bases; unmatched junction bases: 6. CDR3 length equals 15 residues. Germline CDR1 and CDR2: MNHEY and SVGAGI. The CDR3 loop is CASTTGDRGYNEQFF. CDR3 bases: TGTGCCAGCACCACGGGGGACAGGGGGTACAATGAGCAGTTCTTC.

The V gene is TRBV7-8, the J gene TRBJ2-5, with D perhaps TRBD2 (6 bases). The germline V gene encodes CDR1 SGHVS and CDR2 FQNEAQ. The CDR3 length is 18 residues. Between the trimmed V and J ends, which lost 0 bases and 5 bases, there was a span of 22 bases. CDR3 nucleotide sequence: TGTGCCAGCAGCTTAGCGCGGGATGCGCGACGGGTTCTTGAGACCCAGTACTTC. It is translated as CASSLARDARRVLETQYF.

The CDR3 reads CASSPPANYGYTF. CDR3 bases: TGTGCCAGCAGCCCCCCCGCTAACTATGGCTACACCTTC. The chain uses TRBV9 and TRBJ1-2; D uncertain. The CDR3 has 13 residues. CDR1 is SGDLS, CDR2 YYNGEE, per germline. V was pared by 4 bases and J by 0 bases, with 7 bases between.